What follows is one T cell receptor (beta chain) and its context. The data were produced by immunoSEQ multiplex PCR, yet TCRdb's version contains in-frame clones alone and is incomplete. This sample has approximately 190,000 clones, with about 81% found just once. These data come from a study of blood T cell repertoires in COVID-19. The source material was peripheral blood. The sequence was obtained from a woman in her fifties or sixties with COVID-19, enrolled during active disease.

The CDR3 DNA follows: TGCGCCAGCAGGGATACAGGCACACCTAATGAAAAACTGTTTTTT. Its protein is CASRDTGTPNEKLFF. The rearrangement joins TRBV5-1 to TRBJ1-4, with D possibly being TRBD1 (5 bases). The CDR3 length is 15 residues. The germline V and J ends were trimmed by 5 bases and 3 bases, with 14 bases remaining between them. Per the germline V gene, CDR1 is SGHRS and CDR2 is YFSETQ.